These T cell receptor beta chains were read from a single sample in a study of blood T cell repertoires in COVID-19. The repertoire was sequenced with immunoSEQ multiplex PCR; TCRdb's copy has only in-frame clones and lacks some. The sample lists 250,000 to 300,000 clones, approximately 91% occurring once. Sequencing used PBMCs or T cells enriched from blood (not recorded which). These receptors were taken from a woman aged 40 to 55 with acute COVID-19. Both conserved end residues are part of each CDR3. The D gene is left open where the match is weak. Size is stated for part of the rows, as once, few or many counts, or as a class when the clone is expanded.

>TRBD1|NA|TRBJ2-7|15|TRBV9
CASSLSGTGRDEQYF
TGTGCCAGCAGCTTATCCGGGACAGGCCGAGACGAGCAGTACTTC
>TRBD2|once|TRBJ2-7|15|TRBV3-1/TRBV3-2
CASSQGLADYDEQYF
TGTGCCAGCAGCCAGGGACTAGCGGATTACGACGAGCAGTACTTC
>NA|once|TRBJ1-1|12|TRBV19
CASSIPNTEAFF
TGTGCCAGTAGTATCCCTAACACTGAAGCTTTCTTT
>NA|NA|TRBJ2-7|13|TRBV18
CASSGGEPYEQYF
TGTGCCAGCTCAGGGGGCGAACCCTACGAGCAGTACTTC
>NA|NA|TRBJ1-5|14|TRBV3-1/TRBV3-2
CASSQRGGNQPQHF
TGTGCCAGCAGCCAAAGAGGAGGCAATCAGCCCCAGCATTTT
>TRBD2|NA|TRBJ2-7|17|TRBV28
CASSHYRTSGGEYEQYF
TGTGCCAGCAGTCACTACAGGACTAGCGGGGGGGAATACGAGCAGTACTTC
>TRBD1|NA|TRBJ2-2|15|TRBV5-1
CASRDRVGNTGELFF
TGCGCCAGCAGGGACAGGGTTGGGAACACCGGGGAGCTGTTTTTT
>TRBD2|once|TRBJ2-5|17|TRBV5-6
CASSPFGTSGGRETQYF
TGTGCCAGCAGCCCCTTCGGGACTAGCGGGGGGCGGGAGACCCAGTACTTC
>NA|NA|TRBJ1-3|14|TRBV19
CASSSQSSGNTIYF
TGTGCCAGTAGTTCACAGAGCTCTGGAAACACCATATATTTT
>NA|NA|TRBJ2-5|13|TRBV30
CAWSQGRGETQYF
TGTGCCTGGAGTCAGGGAAGGGGAGAGACCCAGTACTTC
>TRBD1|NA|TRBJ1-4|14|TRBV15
CATSNAGQGAKLFF
TGTGCCACCAGCAATGCTGGTCAGGGGGCGAAACTGTTTTTT
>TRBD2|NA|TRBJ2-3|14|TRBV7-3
CASSLAGQTDTQYF
TGTGCCAGCAGCCTAGCGGGGCAAACAGATACGCAGTATTTT
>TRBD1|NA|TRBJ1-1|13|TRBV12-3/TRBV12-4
CASSNRGNTEAFF
TGTGCCAGCAGTAACAGGGGGAACACTGAAGCTTTCTTT
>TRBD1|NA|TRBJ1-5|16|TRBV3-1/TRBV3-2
CASSQGAVGQHQPQHF
TGTGCCAGCAGCCAAGGCGCTGTGGGACAGCATCAGCCCCAGCATTTT
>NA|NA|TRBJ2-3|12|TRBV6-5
CATGEGRDTQYF
TGTGCCACAGGGGAGGGGAGAGATACGCAGTATTTT
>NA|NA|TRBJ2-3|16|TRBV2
CASSARQGEGTDTQYF
TGTGCCAGCAGTGCGCGGCAGGGGGAGGGCACAGATACGCAGTATTTT
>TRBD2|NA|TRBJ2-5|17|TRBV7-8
CASSPPVGAGGRETQYF
TGTGCCAGCAGCCCCCCGGTAGGAGCGGGGGGGCGAGAGACCCAGTACTTC
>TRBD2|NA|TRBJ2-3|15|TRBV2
CASKERGDRTDTQYF
TGTGCCAGCAAAGAGCGGGGGGACCGCACAGATACGCAGTATTTT
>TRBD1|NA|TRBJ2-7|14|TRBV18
CASSPGQGNYEQYF
TGTGCCAGCTCACCAGGACAGGGGAATTACGAGCAGTACTTC
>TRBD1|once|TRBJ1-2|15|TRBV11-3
CASSLSGQGGYGYTF
TGTGCCAGCAGCTTATCCGGGCAGGGGGGCTATGGCTACACCTTC
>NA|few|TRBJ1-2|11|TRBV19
CASKTRAGYTF
TGTGCCAGTAAGACTAGGGCTGGCTACACCTTC
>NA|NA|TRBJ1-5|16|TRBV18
CASSPQGTTGGKPQHF
TGTGCCAGCTCACCACAGGGGACAACGGGAGGGAAGCCCCAGCATTTT
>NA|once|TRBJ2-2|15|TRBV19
CASSIDSGKAGELFF
TGTGCCAGTAGTATAGACTCAGGGAAGGCCGGGGAGCTGTTTTTT
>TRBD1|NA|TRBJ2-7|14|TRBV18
CASSAGTGKGEQYF
TGTGCCAGCTCAGCGGGGACAGGAAAAGGCGAGCAGTACTTC
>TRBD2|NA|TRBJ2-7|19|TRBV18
CASSPPGLAGGGASYEQYF
TGTGCCAGCTCACCACCGGGACTAGCGGGAGGGGGAGCCTCCTACGAGCAGTACTTC
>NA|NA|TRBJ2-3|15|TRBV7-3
CASSSGTSFRDTQYF
TGTGCCAGCAGCTCCGGGACATCGTTCCGGGATACGCAGTATTTT
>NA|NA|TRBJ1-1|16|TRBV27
CASSFLRAVRGTEAFF
TGTGCCAGCAGTTTCCTCCGGGCCGTCCGGGGCACTGAAGCTTTCTTT
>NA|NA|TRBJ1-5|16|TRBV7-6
CASSLGGRGSNQPQHF
TGTGCCAGCAGCTTAGGAGGCAGGGGTAGCAATCAGCCCCAGCATTTT
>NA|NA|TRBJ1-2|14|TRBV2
CASSVVEGAVGYTF
TGTGCCAGCAGTGTCGTAGAGGGAGCCGTAGGCTACACCTTC
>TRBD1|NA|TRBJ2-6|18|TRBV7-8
CASSFLQGAKSGANVLTF
TGTGCCAGCAGCTTTTTACAGGGGGCCAAGTCTGGGGCCAACGTCCTGACTTTC
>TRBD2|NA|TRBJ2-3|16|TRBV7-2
CASSLSSGGVGDTQYF
TGTGCCAGCAGCTTATCTAGCGGGGGGGTTGGAGATACGCAGTATTTT
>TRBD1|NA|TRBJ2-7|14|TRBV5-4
CASSLEQGAGEQYF
TGTGCCAGCAGCTTGGAACAGGGGGCAGGAGAGCAGTACTTC
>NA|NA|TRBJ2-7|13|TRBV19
CASSIALGQEQYF
TGTGCCAGTAGTATAGCCCTCGGACAAGAGCAGTACTTC
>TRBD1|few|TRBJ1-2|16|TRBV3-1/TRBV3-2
CASSFQGAESSYGYTF
TGTGCCAGCAGCTTTCAGGGGGCGGAGTCTTCCTATGGCTACACCTTC
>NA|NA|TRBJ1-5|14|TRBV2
CASSEEGPGQPQHF
TGTGCCAGCAGTGAAGAAGGGCCGGGACAGCCCCAGCATTTT
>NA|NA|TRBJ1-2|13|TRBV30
CAWSTGGDYGYTF
TGTGCCTGGAGTACGGGGGGCGACTATGGCTACACCTTC
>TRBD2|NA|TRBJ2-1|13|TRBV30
CAWSGTSGREQFF
TGTGCCTGGAGTGGGACTAGCGGGCGTGAGCAGTTCTTC
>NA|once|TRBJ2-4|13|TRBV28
CASRRTGSHGGYF
TGTGCCAGCAGGCGCACGGGGTCCCACGGAGGATACTTC
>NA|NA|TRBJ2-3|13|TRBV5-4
CASSIPGTDTQYF
TGTGCCAGCAGCATCCCCGGCACAGATACGCAGTATTTT
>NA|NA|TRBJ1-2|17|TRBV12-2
CASRLEGAGTRDGGYTF
TGTGCAAGTCGCTTAGAGGGGGCCGGGACCCGGGATGGTGGCTACACCTTC
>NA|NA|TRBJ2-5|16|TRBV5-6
CASSLEVRAGAETQYF
TGTGCCAGCAGCTTGGAAGTAAGGGCAGGGGCAGAGACCCAGTACTTC
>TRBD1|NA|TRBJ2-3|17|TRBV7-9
CASSLVGQTMGTDTQYF
TGTGCCAGCAGCTTAGTGGGACAGACCATGGGCACAGATACGCAGTATTTT
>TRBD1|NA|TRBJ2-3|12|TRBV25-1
CASRQGFGTQYF
TGTGCCAGCAGACAGGGGTTCGGTACGCAGTATTTT
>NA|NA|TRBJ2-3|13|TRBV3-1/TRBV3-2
CASSQDFTDTQYF
TGTGCCAGCAGCCAGGACTTCACAGATACGCAGTATTTT
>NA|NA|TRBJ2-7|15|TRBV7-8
CASSLGDRSSYEQYF
TGTGCCAGCAGCTTAGGTGACAGGAGCTCCTACGAGCAGTACTTC
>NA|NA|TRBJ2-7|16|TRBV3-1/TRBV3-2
CASSQGQGSTFYEQYF
TGTGCCAGCAGCCAAGGGCAGGGAAGTACGTTCTACGAGCAGTACTTC
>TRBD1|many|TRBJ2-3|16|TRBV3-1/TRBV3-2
CASSFRGRARTDTQYF
TGTGCCAGCAGTTTCAGGGGGCGGGCGCGCACAGATACGCAGTATTTT
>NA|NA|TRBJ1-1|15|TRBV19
CASSMSSGAGTEAFF
TGTGCCAGTAGTATGAGTTCAGGGGCCGGAACTGAAGCTTTCTTT
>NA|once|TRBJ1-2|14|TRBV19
CACGGGPVGYGYTF
TGTGCCTGTGGCGGAGGGCCGGTGGGGTATGGCTACACCTTC
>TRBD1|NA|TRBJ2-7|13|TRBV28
CASGQAKPYEQYF
TGTGCCAGCGGACAGGCAAAGCCCTACGAGCAGTACTTC
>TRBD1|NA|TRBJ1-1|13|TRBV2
CASRGTGWTEAFF
TGTGCCAGCAGGGGGACAGGGTGGACTGAAGCTTTCTTT
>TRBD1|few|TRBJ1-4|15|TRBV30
CASSPTGGINEKLFF
TGTGCGTCCAGCCCTACAGGGGGGATAAATGAAAAACTGTTTTTT
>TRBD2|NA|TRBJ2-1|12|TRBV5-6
CASGRVGNEQFF
TGTGCCAGCGGGAGGGTAGGGAATGAGCAGTTCTTC
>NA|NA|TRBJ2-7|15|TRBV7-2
CASSLEVGSSYEQYF
TGTGCCAGCAGCTTAGAAGTGGGGAGCTCCTACGAGCAGTACTTC